This TCR beta chain was obtained from a study of beta chain features in type 1 diabetes. General study points: The cDNA sequencing approach could over-represent high-TCR-expressing cells. Unsettled here was the matter of whether HLA type influences TCRB rearrangement.

Expressed TCRB transcripts were sequenced because the entire RNA isolate underwent reverse transcription. Sequenced by immunoSEQ multiplex PCR; TCRdb stores in-frame clones only, minus some. The table lists 400,000 to 450,000 clones, approximately 13% of them singletons. Points on this clone: Antigen: not known.

Trimming shortened V by 4 bases and J by 2 bases, and 12 bases separated the two germline ends. Germline V gene data show CDR1 as MNHNY and CDR2 as SVGAGI (reference sequence). This CDR3 spans 14 amino acids. The genes are TRBV6-6 and TRBJ2-7; D not resolved. Material for sequencing was naive CD4+ T cells from blood. The source is a young man in good health. CDR3 nucleotides: TGTGCCAGCAGTTCCCCTCCTGATACCTACGAGCAGTACTTC. This translates into CASSSPPDTYEQYF.